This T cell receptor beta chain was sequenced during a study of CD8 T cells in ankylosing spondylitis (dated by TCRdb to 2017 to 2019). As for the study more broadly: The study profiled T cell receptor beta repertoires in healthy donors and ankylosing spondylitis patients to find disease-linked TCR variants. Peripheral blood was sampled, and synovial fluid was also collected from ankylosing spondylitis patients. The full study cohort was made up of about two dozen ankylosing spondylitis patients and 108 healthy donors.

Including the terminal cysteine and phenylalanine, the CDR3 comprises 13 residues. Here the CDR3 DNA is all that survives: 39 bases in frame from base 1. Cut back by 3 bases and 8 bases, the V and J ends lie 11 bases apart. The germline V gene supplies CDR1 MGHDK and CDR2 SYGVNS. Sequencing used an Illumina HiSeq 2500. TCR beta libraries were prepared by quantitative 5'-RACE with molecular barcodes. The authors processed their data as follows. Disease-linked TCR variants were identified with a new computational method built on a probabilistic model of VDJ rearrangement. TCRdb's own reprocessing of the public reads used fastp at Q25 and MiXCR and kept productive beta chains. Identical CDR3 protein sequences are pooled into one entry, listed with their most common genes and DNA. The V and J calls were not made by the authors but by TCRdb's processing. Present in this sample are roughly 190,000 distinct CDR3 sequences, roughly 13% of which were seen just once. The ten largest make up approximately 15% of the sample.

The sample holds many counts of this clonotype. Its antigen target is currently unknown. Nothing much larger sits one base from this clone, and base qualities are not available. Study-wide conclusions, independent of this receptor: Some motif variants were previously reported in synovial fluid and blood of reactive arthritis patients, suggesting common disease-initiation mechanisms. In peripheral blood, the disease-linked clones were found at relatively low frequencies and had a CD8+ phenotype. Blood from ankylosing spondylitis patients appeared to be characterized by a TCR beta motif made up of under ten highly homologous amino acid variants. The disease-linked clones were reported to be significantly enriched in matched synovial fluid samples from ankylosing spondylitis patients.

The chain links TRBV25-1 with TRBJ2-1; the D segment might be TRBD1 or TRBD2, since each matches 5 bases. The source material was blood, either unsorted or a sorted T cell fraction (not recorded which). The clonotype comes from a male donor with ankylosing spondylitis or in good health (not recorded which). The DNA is TGTGCCAGCAGTGAGGGGGTGAGCCATGAGCAGTTCTTC. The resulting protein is CASSEGVSHEQFF.